This T cell receptor beta chain was recovered during a study of cytotoxic CD8 clonotypes in ibrutinib-treated CLL. Overall study: Investigators collected response samples after a median approximately eleven months of treatment, range 6 to 36. General study results and limits: Contraction or stability on treatment was seen for public clonotypes, which were uncommon. Sampling of sustained-remission and progressing patients occurred at differing times.

The CDR3 totals 14 residues. The junction had 3 bases not matched to a gene; V was cut back by 4 bases and J by 4 bases. Germline lookup yields CDR1 SGDLS and CDR2 YYNGEE. Using immunoSEQ multiplex PCR, the repertoire was profiled, and TCRdb retains in-frame clones only, with some absent. The top ten clones hold about 6.4% of a sample with some 200,000 clones, around 75% of them seen once. Approximately 2.2 micrograms of genomic DNA, which was extracted from cryopreserved PBMCs, served as the material used for the TCR beta libraries. Only a few counts were recorded for this clone. Its antigen remains unknown.

The J gene is TRBJ2-2, the V gene TRBV9; 8 positions match TRBD1. This clonotype originated in a human donor with chronic lymphocytic leukemia. This material consisted of PBMCs, taken after 12 months of ibrutinib treatment. This CDR3 reads CASSMGQATGELFF. The CDR3 nucleotides read TGTGCCAGCAGCATGGGACAGGCCACCGGGGAGCTGTTTTTT. Supplemented by reference TRBV9 and TRBJ2-2, the full variable domain reads DSGVTQTPKHLITATGQRVTLRCSPRSGDLSVYWYQQSLDQGLQFLIQYYNGEERAKGNILERFSAQQFPDLHSELNLSSLELGDSALYFCASSMGQATGELFFGEGSRLTVL.